Here is one T cell receptor (beta chain) with its context. This table comes from immunoSEQ multiplex PCR, and its TCRdb copy is limited to in-frame clones, with some not included. The sample shows some 160,000 clones, approximately 84% of them seen only once. During active infection, Seattle patients enrolled and were then monitored through disease. This entry comes from a study of blood T cell repertoires in COVID-19. Study-wide context: Acute-phase and convalescent COVID-19 samples originated in the United States, Italy and Spain. Sample material is recorded as cDNA or gDNA derived from T cells, B-cell-depleted T cells, or PBMCs.

Germline-derived CDR1 and CDR2 are WSHSY and SAAADI. The length of the CDR3 is 19 residues. The V and J ends lost 6 bases and 4 bases, in that order; junction bases with no gene match: 13. The sequencing input was peripheral blood. This receptor was obtained from a woman older than 75 with COVID-19, enrolled during active disease. The chain couples TRBV10-2 to TRBJ2-2; 14 bases agree with TRBD2. DNA for the CDR3: TGCGCCAGCAGCCCGACTAGCGGGGGGGCCGGCTATATCACCGGGGAGCTGTTTTTT. It translates to CASSPTSGGAGYITGELFF.